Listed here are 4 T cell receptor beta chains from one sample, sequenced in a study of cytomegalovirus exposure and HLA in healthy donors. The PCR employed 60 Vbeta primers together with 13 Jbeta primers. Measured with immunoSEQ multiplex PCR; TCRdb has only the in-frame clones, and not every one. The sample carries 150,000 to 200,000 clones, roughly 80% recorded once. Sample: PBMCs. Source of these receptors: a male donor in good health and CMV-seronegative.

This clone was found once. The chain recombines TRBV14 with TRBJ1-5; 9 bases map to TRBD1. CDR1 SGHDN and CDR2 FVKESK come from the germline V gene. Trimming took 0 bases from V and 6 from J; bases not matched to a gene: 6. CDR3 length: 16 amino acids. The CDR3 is CASSQDGTGNSQPQHF. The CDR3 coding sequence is TGTGCCAGCAGCCAAGATGGGACAGGGAACTCTCAGCCCCAGCATTTT.

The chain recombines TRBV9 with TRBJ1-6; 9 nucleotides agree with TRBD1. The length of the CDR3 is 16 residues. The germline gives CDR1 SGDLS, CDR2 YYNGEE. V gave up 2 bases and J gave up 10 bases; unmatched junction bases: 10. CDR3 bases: TGTGCCAGCAGCGTCACTTGGGACAGGGTAGGATCACCCCTCCACTTT. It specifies CASSVTWDRVGSPLHF.

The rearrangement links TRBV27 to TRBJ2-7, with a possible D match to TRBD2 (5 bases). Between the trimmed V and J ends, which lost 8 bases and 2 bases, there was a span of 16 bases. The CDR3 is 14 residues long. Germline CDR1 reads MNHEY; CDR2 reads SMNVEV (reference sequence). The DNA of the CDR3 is TGTGCCAGCGCGCCCCAGCCGGGGACCTACGAGCAGTACTTC. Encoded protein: CASAPQPGTYEQYF.

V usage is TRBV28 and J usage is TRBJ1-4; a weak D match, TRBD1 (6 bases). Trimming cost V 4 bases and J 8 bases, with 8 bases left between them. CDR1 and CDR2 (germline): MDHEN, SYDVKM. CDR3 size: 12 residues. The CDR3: CASSSGTEKLFF. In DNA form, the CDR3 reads TGTGCCAGCAGTTCAGGGACAGAAAAACTGTTTTTT.